This T cell receptor (beta chain) was captured by sequencing in a study of identical twins. Findings and caveats of the study: Sequences that were beta out-of-frame showed weaker excess twin sharing. The study reached conclusions through statistical analysis that was cross-sectional, not following the same donors.

Trimming stripped 3 bases from V and 5 bases from J, with 12 bases between. Germline assignment: CDR1 SGHRS and CDR2 YFSETQ. This CDR3 contains 14 residues. Template switching (which added a universal primer site) was used, and cDNA carried unique molecular identifiers. Each CDR3 protein gets one entry after TCRdb re-called the 5' RACE reads with MiXCR. Among 200,000 or so distinct CDR3 sequences listed, 6% to 9% were seen once. To note about this clonotype: Antigen unknown.

Healthy Caucasians alone served as donors. This sample was also put to use in a study of yellow fever vaccine responses in identical twins.

V gene TRBV5-1 combines with J gene TRBJ2-1, with a weak D call TRBD1 (6 bases). Sequenced input: memory (CD45RO+) T cells sorted from blood. The clonotype was recovered from a young woman in good health. In nucleotides, the CDR3 is TGCGCCAGCAGCTCCGGACAGACCCACAATGAGCAGTTCTTC. This translates into CASSSGQTHNEQFF.